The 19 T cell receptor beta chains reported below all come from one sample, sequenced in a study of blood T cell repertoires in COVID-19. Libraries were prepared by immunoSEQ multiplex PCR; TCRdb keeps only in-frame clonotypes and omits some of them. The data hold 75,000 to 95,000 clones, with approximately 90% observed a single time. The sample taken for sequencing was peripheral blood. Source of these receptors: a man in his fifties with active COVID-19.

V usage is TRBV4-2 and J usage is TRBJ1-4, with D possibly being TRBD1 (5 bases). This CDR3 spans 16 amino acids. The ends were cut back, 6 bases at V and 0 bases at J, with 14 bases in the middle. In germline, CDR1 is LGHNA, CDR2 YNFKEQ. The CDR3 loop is CASRPQGHATNEKLFF. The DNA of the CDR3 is TGTGCCAGCAGGCCTCAGGGCCATGCAACTAATGAAAAACTGTTTTTT.

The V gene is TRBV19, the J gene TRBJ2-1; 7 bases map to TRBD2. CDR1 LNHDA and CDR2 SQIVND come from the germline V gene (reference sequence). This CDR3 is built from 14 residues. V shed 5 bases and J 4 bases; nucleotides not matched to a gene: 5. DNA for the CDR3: TGTGCCAGTAGTGGGGGGGAGCGGTACAATGAGCAGTTCTTC. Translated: CASSGGERYNEQFF. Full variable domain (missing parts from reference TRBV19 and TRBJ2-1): DGGITQSPKYLFRKEGQNVTLSCEQNLNHDAMYWYRQDPGQGLRLIYYSQIVNDFQKGDIAEGYSVSREKKESFPLTVTSAQKNPTAFYLCASSGGERYNEQFFGPGTRLTVL.

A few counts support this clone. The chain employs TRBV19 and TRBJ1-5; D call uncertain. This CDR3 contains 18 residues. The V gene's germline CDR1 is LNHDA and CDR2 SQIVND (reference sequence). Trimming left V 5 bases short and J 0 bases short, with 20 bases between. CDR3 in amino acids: CASSATGRKTYSNQPQHF. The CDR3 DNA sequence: TGTGCCAGTAGTGCGACCGGGAGGAAAACTTATAGCAATCAGCCCCAGCATTTT.

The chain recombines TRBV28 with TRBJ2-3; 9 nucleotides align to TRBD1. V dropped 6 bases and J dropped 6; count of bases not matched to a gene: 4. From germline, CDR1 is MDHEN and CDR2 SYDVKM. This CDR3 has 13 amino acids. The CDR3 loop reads CASRGQGSDTQYF. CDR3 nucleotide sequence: TGTGCCAGCAGGGGACAGGGTTCGGATACGCAGTATTTT. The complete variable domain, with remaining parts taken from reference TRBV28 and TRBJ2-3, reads DVKVTQSSRYLVKRTGEKVFLECVQDMDHENMFWYRQDPGLGLRLIYFSYDVKMKEKGDIPEGYSVSREKKERFSLILESASTNQTSMYLCASRGQGSDTQYFGPGTRLTVL.

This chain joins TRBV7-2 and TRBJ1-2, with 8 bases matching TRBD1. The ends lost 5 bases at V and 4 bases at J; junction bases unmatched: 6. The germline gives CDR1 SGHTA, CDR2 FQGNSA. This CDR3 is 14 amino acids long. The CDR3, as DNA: TGTGCCAGCAGCCTGGACAGGGCTTTCTATGGCTACACCTTC. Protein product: CASSLDRAFYGYTF.

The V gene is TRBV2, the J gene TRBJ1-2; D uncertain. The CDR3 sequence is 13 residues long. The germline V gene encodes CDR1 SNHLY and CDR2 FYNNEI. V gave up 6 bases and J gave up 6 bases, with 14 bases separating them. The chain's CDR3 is CASSLREGNGYTF. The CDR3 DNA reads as TGTGCCAGCAGCTTGAGGGAGGGAAATGGCTACACCTTC.

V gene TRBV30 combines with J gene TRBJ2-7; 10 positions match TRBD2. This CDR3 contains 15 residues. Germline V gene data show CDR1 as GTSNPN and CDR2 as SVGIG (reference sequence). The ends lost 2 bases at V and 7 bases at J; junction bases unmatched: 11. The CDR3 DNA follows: TGTGCCTGGAGTTCTAGCGGGGGAGGACAAGGGGAGCAGTACTTC. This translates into CAWSSSGGGQGEQYF.

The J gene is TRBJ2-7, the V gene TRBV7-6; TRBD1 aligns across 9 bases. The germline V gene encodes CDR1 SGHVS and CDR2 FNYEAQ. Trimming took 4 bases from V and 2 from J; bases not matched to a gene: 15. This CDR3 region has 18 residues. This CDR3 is CASSSGTGTDTRTYEQYF. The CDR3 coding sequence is TGTGCCAGCAGCTCCGGGACAGGGACCGACACGCGGACCTACGAGCAGTACTTC.

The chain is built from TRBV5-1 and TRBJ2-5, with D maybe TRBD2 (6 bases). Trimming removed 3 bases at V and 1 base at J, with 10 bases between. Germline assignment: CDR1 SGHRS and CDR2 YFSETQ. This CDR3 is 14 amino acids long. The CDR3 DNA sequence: TGCGCCAGCAGCTCAGCCGGGAGCCAAGAGACCCAGTACTTC. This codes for CASSSAGSQETQYF.

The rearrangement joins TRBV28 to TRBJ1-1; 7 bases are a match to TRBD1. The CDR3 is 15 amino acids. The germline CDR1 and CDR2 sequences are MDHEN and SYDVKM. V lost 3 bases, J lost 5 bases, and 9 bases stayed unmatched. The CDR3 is CASSFPQGVGTEAFF. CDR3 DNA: TGTGCCAGCAGTTTTCCCCAGGGGGTAGGGACTGAAGCTTTCTTT.

CDR3 sequence (DNA): TGTGCCAGCAGCTTCCCTATCGACAGGCCCAACACTGAAGCTTTCTTT. It yields the protein CASSFPIDRPNTEAFF. The chain is built from TRBV7-9 and TRBJ1-1; the D gene is possibly TRBD1 (6 bases). Germline-derived CDR1 and CDR2 are SEHNR and FQNEAQ (reference sequence). The CDR3 covers 16 residues. Trimming cost V 3 bases and J 2 bases, with 16 bases left between them.

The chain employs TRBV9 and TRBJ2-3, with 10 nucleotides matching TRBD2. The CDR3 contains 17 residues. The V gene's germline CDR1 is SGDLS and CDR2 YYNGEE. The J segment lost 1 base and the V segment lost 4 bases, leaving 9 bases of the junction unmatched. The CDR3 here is CASSLSAGTSGTDTQYF. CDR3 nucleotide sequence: TGTGCCAGCAGCTTATCAGCCGGGACTAGCGGCACAGATACGCAGTATTTT.

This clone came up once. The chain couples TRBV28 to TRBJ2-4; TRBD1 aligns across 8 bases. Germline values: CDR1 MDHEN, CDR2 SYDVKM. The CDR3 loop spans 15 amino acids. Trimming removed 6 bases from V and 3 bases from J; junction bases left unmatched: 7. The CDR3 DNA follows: TGTGCCAGCAGGGCCAGGGGGCTTAGCAAAAACATTCAGTACTTC. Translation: CASRARGLSKNIQYF.

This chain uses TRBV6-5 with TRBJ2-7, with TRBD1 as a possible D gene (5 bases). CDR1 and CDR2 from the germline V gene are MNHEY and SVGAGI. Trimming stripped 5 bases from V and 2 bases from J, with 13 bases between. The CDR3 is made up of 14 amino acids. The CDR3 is CASSSRTNAYEQYF. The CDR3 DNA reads TGTGCCAGCAGTAGTCGGACAAACGCCTACGAGCAGTACTTC.

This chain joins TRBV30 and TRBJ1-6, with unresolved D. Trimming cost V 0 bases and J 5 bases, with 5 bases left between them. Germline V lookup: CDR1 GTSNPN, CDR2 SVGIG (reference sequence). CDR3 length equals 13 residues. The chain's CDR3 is CAWSVRDNSPLHF. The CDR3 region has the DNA TGTGCCTGGAGTGTTCGGGATAATTCACCCCTCCACTTT.

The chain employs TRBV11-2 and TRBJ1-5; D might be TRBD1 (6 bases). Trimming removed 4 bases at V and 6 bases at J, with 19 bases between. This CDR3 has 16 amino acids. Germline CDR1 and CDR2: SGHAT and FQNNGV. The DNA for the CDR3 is TGTGCCAGCAGCTCAATCAAGACAGGTTCGGTTCAGCCCCAGCATTTT. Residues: CASSSIKTGSVQPQHF.

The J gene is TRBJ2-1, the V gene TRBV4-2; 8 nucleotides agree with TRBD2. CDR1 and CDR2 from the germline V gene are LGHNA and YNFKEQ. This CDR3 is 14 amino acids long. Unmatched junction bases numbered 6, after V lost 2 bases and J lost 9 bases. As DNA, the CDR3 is TGTGCCAGCAGCCAAAGAGGTCGGGGGGGTGAGCAGTTCTTC. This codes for CASSQRGRGGEQFF.

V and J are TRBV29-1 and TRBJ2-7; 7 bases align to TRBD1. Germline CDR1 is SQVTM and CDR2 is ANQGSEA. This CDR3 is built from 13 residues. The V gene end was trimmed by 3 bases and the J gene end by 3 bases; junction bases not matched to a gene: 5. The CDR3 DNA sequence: TGCAGCGTTGAGGGCCCAGGGGGCTACGAGCAGTACTTC. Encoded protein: CSVEGPGGYEQYF.

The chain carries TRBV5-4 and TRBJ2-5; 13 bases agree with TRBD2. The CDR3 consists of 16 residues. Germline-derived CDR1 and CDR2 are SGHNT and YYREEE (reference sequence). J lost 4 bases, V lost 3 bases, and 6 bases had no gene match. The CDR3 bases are TGTGCCAGCAGCTCGAGACTAGCGGGGGGTTTAGAGACCCAGTACTTC. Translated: CASSSRLAGGLETQYF.